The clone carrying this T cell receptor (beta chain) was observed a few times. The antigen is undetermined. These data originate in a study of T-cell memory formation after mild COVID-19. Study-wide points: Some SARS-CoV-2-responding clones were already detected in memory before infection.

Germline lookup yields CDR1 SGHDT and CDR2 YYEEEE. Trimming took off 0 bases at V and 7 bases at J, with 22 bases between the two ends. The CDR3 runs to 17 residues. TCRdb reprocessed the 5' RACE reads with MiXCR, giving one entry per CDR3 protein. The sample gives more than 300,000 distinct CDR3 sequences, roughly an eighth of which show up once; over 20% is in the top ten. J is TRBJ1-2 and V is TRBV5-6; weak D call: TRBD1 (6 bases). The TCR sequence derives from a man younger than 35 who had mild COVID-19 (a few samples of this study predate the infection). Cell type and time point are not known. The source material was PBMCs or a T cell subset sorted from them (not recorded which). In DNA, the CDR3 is TGTGCCAGCAGCTTGGGGGCGGCCGGGGGCAGGAGGAGTGGCTACACCTTC. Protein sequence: CASSLGAAGGRRSGYTF.